This T cell receptor beta chain was recovered during a study of blood T cell repertoires in COVID-19. Turning to the study itself: Acute-phase and convalescent COVID-19 samples originated in the United States, Italy and Spain. T cells, B-cell-depleted T cells, or PBMCs provided the cDNA or gDNA that served as material.

The recovered donors of Cohort 3 showed two negative PCRs, clearance, or symptom resolution. Per the original methods: Amplification with reference gene primers provided the estimates of nucleated cell counts. Sequenced by immunoSEQ multiplex PCR; TCRdb stores in-frame clones only, minus some. V and J calls and clone size are given by that table; D and trimming were obtained from the DNA. The data contain just over 150,000 clones, roughly 90% of them singletons. CDR1 and CDR2 (germline): SGHVS, FNYEAQ. Trimming pared 3 bases from V and 7 bases from J, leaving 13 bases between. The CDR3 loop spans 14 amino acids.

The sequence was collected from a woman between 50 and 59 years old who had recovered from COVID-19. The specimen sequenced was PBMCs or T cells enriched from blood (not recorded which). The chain employs TRBV7-6 and TRBJ2-1, with D possibly TRBD2 on 6 matching bases. The CDR3, as DNA: TGTGCCAGCAGCTTGGGGAACGCGGGGAATGAGCAGTTCTTC. Its translation is CASSLGNAGNEQFF.